This TCR beta chain was recorded in a study of shared clonotypes between healthy human individuals (dated by TCRdb to about 2020). For the study in its entirety: A couple of women and a few men aged 18 to 49 years were included in the cohort. For each donor, CD4 naive and CD4 memory were each run on three plates, CD8 naive on two plates, and CD8 memory on one plate. To increase sequencing depth and limit assay-specific biases, TCR repertoire library preparation and sequencing were carried out by different laboratories using diverse techniques. Blood TCR repertoires of about five healthy adults were deeply sequenced to estimate repertoire size and the extent of clonotype sharing between individuals. Per donor, leukapheresis produced somewhere between about 0.85 and 8.9 billion PBMCs. Paper-wide results and their limitations: Compared with non-shared clonotypes, clonotypes shared by all four sorted-subset donors had higher generation probabilities. Pairwise subsampling indicated that sequencing depth was expected to affect the degree of clonotype sharing among donors. Estimated clonotype richness was generally larger for naive than for memory subsets. About 5% of naive CD4, approximately 3.7% of naive CD8, 2.3% of memory CD4, and approximately 0.39% of memory CD8 clonotypes were shared across several donors. Incomplete sequencing was indicated by rarefaction of sorted-subset datasets, despite the large sequencing depth. The genetic and exposure-history diversity represented was limited by the small number of donors. Only blood was sampled, and tissue TCR repertoires likely differ from those in blood.

TCR CDR3 regions were amplified from genomic DNA by multiplex PCR using the deep immunoSEQ assay. Extracted genomic DNA from each cell subset was spread evenly across all wells of several immunoSEQ 96-well plates, with each plate serving as a replicate. For sorted subsets, around 200 ng genomic DNA, equal to 30,000 or so T cell genomes, was loaded into each replicate PCR. Purified libraries were measured with a Qubit 3.0 fluorometer, size-checked on a Bioanalyzer 2100, and measured again with the KAPA Library Quantification kit. Every immunoSEQ 96-well plate was sequenced on a dedicated single-read 150-cycle Illumina NextSeq 550 flow cell. In the paper's pipeline: Because only junctional sequences without quality scores were contained in the immunoSEQ output, filtering matching that applied to full-length reads could not be performed. Sequences were annotated with PyIR, a Python wrapper for IgBLAST v1.9, and V/J genes and CDR3 were assigned using IMGT germline references. Reads were filtered out if the reads had weak V/J assignments (E-value above 1e-6), no CDR3, stop codons, out-of-frame junctions, or ambiguous translated residues. V3J clonotypes were defined as sequences sharing an identical inferred V gene, J gene, and CDR3 amino acid sequence. Percentage overlap between repertoires was computed as shared unique clonotypes divided by the size of the smaller repertoire. Three approaches were used to assess repertoire richness: RTK rarefaction, the Chao1 estimator, and Recon v2.1 estimates of unobserved clonotypes. Generation probabilities were computed with OLGA for all TCRbeta clonotypes obtained by the gDNA method from a handful of donors. TCRdb re-hosts the immuneACCESS table, in-frame sequences only. Its copies lack some clones; in the studies checked, an unresolved V gene accounts for under half of them, and the cause for the rest is not known. The D gene and trimming were derived from the DNA, and the V and J assignments and clone size from that table. In all, the sample holds around 200,000 clones, and over 50% of those were seen once. In total, the top ten clones hold 8% to 13% of the sample.

Healthy HIV-negative adults with no recently reported acute infections or vaccinations were included as donors. Every donor was a Caucasian adult residing in Nashville, Tennessee, USA. CD4+ T cells were enriched by magnetic negative selection, after which naive cells were positively selected on CD45RA and the negative fraction was taken as the memory subset. After blood collection by leukapheresis, PBMCs were isolated using Ficoll-Histopaque density gradient centrifugation and then cryopreserved in the vapor phase of liquid nitrogen. Analytical flow cytometry was used to check the purity and quantity of every magnetically sorted T cell population. Genomic DNA was isolated from each sorted fraction and quantified by UV absorbance on a Nanodrop 2000c. Points on this clone: This clone's antigen is unknown. No base qualities exist here, and no much larger clone lies one base off it.

Compared with germline, V lacks 7 bases and J lacks 5 bases; bases without a gene match: 5. From cysteine to phenylalanine, the CDR3 is 14 amino acids long. Here the CDR3 DNA is all that survives: 42 bases in frame from base 1. The germline V gene specifies MDHEN as CDR1 and SYDVKM as CDR2. Input material: memory CD4+ T cells sorted from blood. The cell subset or site label corresponds to: CD45RA-negative fraction. The clonotype originates from a man aged 25 to 45 in good health. The chain was built from TRBV28 and TRBJ1-4; 9 nucleotides in the junction match TRBD1. The nucleotide sequence is given as TGTGCCAGCACAGCCGGGACAGGGAATGAAAAACTGTTTTTT. Protein translation: CASTAGTGNEKLFF.